Sequencing of this T cell receptor (beta chain) was carried out in a study of blood T cell repertoires in COVID-19. At the level of the study: Cohort 3 recovered donors had two negative PCRs, clearance, or symptom resolution. Some COVID-19 samples were acute and others convalescent; all came from the United States, Italy and Spain. The cDNA or gDNA used as material had been derived from T cells, B-cell-depleted T cells, or PBMCs.

Repertoires were generated with immunoSEQ multiplex PCR, while TCRdb's copy carries only in-frame clones and drops some. In the table there are about 400,000 clones, 80% to 90% of which are singletons. Adults between about 18 and 95 years of age took part from fewer than 30 US areas. The CDR3 covers 15 residues. CDR1 is MNHEY, CDR2 SVGEGT, per germline. Deletions cut 2 bases from V and 0 bases from J, with 5 bases between. The chain joins TRBV6-2 or TRBV6-3 to TRBJ2-6; D not resolved. The TCR sequence derives from a man aged 40-50 years in a cohort exposed to, infected with or recovered from COVID-19 (not recorded which). The material sequenced was PBMCs or T cells enriched from blood (not recorded which). CDR3 protein: CASSYGSSGANVLTF. DNA of the CDR3: TGTGCCAGCAGTTACGGCAGCTCTGGGGCCAACGTCCTGACTTTC.